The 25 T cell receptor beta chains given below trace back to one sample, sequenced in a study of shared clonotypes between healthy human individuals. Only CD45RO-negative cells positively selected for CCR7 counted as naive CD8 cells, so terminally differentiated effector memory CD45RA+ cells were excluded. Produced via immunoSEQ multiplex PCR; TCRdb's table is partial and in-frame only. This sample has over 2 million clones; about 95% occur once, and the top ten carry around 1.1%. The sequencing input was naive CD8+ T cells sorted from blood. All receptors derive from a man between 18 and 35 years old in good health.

CDR3 coding DNA: TGTGCCAGCAGTCTGACTAGCGTACAAGAGACCCAGTACTTC. Protein product: CASSLTSVQETQYF. The J gene is TRBJ2-5, the V gene TRBV5-8; 8 nucleotides agree with TRBD2. J was trimmed by 2 bases and V by 5 bases; bases with no gene match: 5. From germline, CDR1 is SGHTS and CDR2 YDEGEE. This CDR3 has 14 residues.

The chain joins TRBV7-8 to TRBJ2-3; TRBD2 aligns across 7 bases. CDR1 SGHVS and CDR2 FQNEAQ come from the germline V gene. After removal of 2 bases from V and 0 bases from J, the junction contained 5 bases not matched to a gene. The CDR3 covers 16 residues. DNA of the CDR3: TGTGCCAGCAGCTTACTTGGGCGGGGGAGCACAGATACGCAGTATTTT. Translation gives CASSLLGRGSTDTQYF.

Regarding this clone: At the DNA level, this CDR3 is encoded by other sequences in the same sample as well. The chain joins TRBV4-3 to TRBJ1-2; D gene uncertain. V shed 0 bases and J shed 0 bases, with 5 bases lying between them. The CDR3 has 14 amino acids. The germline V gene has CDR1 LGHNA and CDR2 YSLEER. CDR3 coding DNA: TGCGCCAGCAGCCAAGATTCTGCTAACTATGGCTACACCTTC. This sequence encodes CASSQDSANYGYTF.

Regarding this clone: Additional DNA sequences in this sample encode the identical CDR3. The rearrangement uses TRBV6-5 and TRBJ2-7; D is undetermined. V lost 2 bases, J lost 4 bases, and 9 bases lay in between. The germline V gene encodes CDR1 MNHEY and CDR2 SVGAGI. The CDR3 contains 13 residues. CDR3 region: CASSYGAAYEQYF. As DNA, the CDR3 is TGTGCCAGCAGTTACGGTGCGGCTTACGAGCAGTACTTC.

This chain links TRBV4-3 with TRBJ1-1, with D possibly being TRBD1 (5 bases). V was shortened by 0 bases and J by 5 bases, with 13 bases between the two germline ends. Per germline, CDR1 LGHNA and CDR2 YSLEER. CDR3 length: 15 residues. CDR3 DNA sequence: TGCGCCAGCAGCCAAGATCGTAACAGGTTGACTGAAGCTTTCTTT. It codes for CASSQDRNRLTEAFF.

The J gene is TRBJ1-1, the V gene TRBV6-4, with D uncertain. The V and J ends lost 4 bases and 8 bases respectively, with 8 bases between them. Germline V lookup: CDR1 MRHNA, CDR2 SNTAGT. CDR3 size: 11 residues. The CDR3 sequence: CASSAHIEAFF. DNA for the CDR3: TGTGCCAGCAGTGCCCATATAGAAGCTTTCTTT.

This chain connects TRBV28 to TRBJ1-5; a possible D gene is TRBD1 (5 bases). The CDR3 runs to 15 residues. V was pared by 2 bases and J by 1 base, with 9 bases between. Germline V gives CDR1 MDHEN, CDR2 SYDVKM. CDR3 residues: CASSLPNRSNQPQHF. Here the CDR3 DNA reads TGTGCCAGCAGTTTACCAAACAGGAGCAATCAGCCCCAGCATTTT.

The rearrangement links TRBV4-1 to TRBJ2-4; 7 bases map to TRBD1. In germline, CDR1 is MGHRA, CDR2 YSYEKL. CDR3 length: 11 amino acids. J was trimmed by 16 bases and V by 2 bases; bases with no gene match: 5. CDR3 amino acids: CASSQTGALYF. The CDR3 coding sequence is TGCGCCAGCAGCCAAACAGGGGCTCTATACTTC.

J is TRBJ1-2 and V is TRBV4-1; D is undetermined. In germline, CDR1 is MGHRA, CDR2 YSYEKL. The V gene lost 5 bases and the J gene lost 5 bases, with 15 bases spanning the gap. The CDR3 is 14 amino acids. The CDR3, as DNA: TGCGCCAGCAGCTTGACGACCGTAACTTATGGCTACACCTTC. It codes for CASSLTTVTYGYTF.

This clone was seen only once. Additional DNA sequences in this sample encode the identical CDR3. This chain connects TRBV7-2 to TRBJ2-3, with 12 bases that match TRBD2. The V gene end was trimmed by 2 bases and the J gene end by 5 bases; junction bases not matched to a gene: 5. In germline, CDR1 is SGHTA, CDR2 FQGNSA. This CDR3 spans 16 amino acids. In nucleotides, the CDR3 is TGTGCCAGCAGCTTAAGACTAGCGGGAGTAGTAGATACGCAGTATTTT. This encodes CASSLRLAGVVDTQYF.

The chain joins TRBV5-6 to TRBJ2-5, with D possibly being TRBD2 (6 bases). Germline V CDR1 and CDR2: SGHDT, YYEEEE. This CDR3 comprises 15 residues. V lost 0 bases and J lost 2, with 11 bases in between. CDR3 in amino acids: CASSLASEIQETQYF. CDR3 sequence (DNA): TGTGCCAGCAGCTTGGCTAGCGAGATACAAGAGACCCAGTACTTC. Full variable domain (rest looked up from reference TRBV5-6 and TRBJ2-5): DAGVTQSPTHLIKTRGQQVTLRCSPKSGHDTVSWYQQALGQGPQFIFQYYEEEERQRGNFPDRFSGHQFPNYSSELNVNALLLGDSALYLCASSLASEIQETQYFGPGTRLLVL.

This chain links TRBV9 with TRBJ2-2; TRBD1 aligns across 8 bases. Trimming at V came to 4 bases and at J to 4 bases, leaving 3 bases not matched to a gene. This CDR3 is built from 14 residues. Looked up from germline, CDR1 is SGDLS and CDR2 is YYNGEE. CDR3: CASSPGQATGELFF. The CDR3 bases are TGTGCCAGCAGCCCGGGACAGGCCACCGGGGAGCTGTTTTTT.

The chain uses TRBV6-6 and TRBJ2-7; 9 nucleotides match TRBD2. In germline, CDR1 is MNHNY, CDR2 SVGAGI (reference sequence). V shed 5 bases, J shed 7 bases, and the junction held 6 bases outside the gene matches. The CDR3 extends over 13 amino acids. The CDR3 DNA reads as TGTGCCAGCAGTGAGGGACTAGCCTGGGAGCAGTACTTC. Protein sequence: CASSEGLAWEQYF.

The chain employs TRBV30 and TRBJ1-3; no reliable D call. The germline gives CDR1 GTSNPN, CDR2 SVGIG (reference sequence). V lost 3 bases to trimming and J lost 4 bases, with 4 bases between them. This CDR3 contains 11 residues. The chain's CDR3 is CAWRQGNTIYF. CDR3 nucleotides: TGTGCCTGGAGACAGGGAAACACCATATATTTT. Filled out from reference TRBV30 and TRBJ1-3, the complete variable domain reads SQTIHQWPATLVQPVGSPLSLECTVEGTSNPNLYWYRQAAGRGLQLLFYSVGIGQISSEVPQNLSASRPQDRQFILSSKKLLLSDSGFYLCAWRQGNTIYFGEGSWLTVV.

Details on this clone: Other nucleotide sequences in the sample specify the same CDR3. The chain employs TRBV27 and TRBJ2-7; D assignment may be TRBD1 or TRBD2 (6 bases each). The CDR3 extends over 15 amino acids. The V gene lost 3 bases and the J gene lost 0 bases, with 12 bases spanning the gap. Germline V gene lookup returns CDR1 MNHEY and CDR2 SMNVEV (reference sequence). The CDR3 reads CASSLGAGSSYEQYF. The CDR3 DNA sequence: TGTGCCAGCAGTTTGGGGGCCGGGAGCTCCTACGAGCAGTACTTC.

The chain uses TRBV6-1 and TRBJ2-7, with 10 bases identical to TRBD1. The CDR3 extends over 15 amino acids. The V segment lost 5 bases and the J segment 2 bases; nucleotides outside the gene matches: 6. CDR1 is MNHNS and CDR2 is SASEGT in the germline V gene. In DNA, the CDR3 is TGTGCCAGCAGTACCCGGACAGGGGGGGCCTACGAGCAGTACTTC. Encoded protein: CASSTRTGGAYEQYF.

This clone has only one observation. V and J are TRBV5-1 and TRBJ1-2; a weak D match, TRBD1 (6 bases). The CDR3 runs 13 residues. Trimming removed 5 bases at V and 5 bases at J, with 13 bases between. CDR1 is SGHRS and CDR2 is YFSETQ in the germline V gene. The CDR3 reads CASRKEDSYGYTF. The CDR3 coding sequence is TGCGCCAGCAGGAAGGAGGACAGTTATGGCTACACCTTC. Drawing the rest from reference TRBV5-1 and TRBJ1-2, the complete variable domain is KAGVTQTPRYLIKTRGQQVTLSCSPISGHRSVSWYQQTPGQGLQFLFEYFSETQRNKGNFPGRFSGRQFSNSRSEMNVSTLELGDSALYLCASRKEDSYGYTFGSGTRLTVV.

This CDR3 reads CASSVTASNEKLFF. In DNA form, the CDR3 reads TGTGCCAGCAGCGTGACAGCGTCTAATGAAAAACTGTTTTTT. The rearrangement uses TRBV7-9 and TRBJ1-4; tentative D call: TRBD1 (5 bases). V was pared by 5 bases and J by 3 bases, with 10 bases between. The CDR3 runs 14 residues. Germline-derived CDR1 and CDR2 are SEHNR and FQNEAQ (reference sequence).

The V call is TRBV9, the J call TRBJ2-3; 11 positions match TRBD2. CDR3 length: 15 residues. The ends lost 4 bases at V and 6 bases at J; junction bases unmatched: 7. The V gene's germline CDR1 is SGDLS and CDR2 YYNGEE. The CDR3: CASSPPSGGTDTQYF. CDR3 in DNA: TGTGCCAGCAGCCCACCTAGCGGGGGGACGGATACGCAGTATTTT.

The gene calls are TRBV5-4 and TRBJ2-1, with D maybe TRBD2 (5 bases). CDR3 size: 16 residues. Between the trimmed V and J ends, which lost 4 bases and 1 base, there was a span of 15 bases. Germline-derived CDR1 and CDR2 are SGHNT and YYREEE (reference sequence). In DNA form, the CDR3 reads TGTGCCAGCAGCGAACCGGGCGGGTCGTCCTACAATGAGCAGTTCTTC. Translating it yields CASSEPGGSSYNEQFF.

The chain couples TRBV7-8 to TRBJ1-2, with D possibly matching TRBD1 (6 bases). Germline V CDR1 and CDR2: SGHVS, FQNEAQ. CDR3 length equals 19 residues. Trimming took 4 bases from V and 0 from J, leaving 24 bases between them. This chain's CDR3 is CASSSPSDSPHRTNYGYTF. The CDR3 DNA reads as TGTGCCAGCAGCTCCCCCTCGGACAGCCCCCACCGAACTAACTATGGCTACACCTTC.

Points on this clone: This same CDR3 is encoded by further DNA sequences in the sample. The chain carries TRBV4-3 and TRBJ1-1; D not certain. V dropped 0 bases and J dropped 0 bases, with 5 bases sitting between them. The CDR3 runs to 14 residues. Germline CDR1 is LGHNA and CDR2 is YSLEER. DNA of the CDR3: TGCGCCAGCAGCCAAGAACGGTTGAACACTGAAGCTTTCTTT. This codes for CASSQERLNTEAFF.

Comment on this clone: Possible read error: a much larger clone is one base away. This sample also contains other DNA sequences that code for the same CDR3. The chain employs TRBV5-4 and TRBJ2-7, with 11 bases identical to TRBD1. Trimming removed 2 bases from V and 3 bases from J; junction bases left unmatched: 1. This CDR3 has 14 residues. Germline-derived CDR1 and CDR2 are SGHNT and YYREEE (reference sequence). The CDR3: CASSFGTGGYEQYF. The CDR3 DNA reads TGTGCCAGCAGCTTCGGGACAGGGGGCTACGAGCAGTACTTC.

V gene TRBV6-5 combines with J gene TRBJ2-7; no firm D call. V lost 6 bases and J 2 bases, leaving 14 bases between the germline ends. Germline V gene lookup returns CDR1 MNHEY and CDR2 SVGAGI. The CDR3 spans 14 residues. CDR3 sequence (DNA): TGTGCCAGCAGCTCAGACACCTTCCCCTACGAGCAGTACTTC. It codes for CASSSDTFPYEQYF.

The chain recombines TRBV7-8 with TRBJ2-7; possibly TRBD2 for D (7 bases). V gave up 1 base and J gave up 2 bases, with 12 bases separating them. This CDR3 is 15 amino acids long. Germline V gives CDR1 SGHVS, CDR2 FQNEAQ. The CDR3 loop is CASSLGGGGPYEQYF. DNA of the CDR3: TGTGCCAGCAGCTTAGGAGGGGGAGGGCCCTACGAGCAGTACTTC.